This entry lists 30 T cell receptor beta chains sequenced from one sample in a study of graft-versus-host responses after intestinal transplantation. Only in-frame clones appear in the TCRdb table, and some are missing; sequencing was by immunoSEQ multiplex PCR. Here the sample spans under 20,000 clones, roughly a third being singletons. The specimen comprised alloreactive CD4+ T cells from a mixed lymphocyte reaction culture, sampled before intestinal transplant. Subset specified: CFSE-low proliferating T cells sorted from roughly 6-day pre-transplant mixed lymphocyte reaction (GvH or HvG direction). The receptors here all came from a human patient who received an intestinal transplant.

V is TRBV4-1 and J is TRBJ1-3; D ambiguous. Trimming shortened V by 4 bases and J by 0 bases, and 19 bases separated the two germline ends. Germline V lookup: CDR1 MGHRA, CDR2 YSYEKL. The CDR3 consists of 18 residues. The CDR3 DNA reads TGCGCCAGCAGCCCCGAAGGCGGTTACCCGGACTCTGGAAACACCATATATTTT. This translates into CASSPEGGYPDSGNTIYF.

This clone was observed a few times. This rearrangement joins TRBV5-1 to TRBJ2-3; the match to TRBD2 covers 8 bases. The CDR3 has 16 amino acids. The ends lost 0 bases at V and 2 bases at J; junction bases unmatched: 5. Germline lookup yields CDR1 SGHRS and CDR2 YFSETQ. The CDR3 reads CASSLVTGGLTDTQYF. CDR3 DNA: TGCGCCAGCAGCTTGGTGACGGGGGGGCTCACAGATACGCAGTATTTT.

A remark on this clone: Different DNA sequences within this sample yield the same CDR3. This chain connects TRBV21-1 to TRBJ2-7; the tabulated D call, TRBD1, remains unverified against the DNA. TRBV21-1 is given as a pseudogene. The CDR3 sequence is 16 residues long. The CDR3 DNA reads TGTGCCAGCAGCAAGGGCGATGACAGGGGGTCCTACGAGCAGTACTTC. Its protein is CASSKGDDRGSYEQYF.

The J gene is TRBJ2-7, the V gene TRBV7-6; 7 nucleotides line up with TRBD1. V lost 5 bases to trimming and J lost 4 bases; unmatched junction nucleotides: 5. The CDR3 length is 13 residues. Per germline, CDR1 SGHVS and CDR2 FNYEAQ. CDR3 DNA sequence: TGTGCCAGCAGCCCCGACAGGGAGTACGAGCAGTACTTC. Translated: CASSPDREYEQYF.

The chain employs TRBV15 and TRBJ2-5; 7 bases are shared with TRBD2. The V segment lost 5 bases and the J segment 3 bases; nucleotides outside the gene matches: 6. Per the germline V gene, CDR1 is LNHNV and CDR2 is YYDKDF (reference sequence). The CDR3 is 14 residues long. This CDR3 reads CATSGRDYEETQYF. Written as DNA, the CDR3 is TGTGCCACCAGCGGAAGGGACTACGAAGAGACCCAGTACTTC.

V and J are TRBV11-2 and TRBJ1-1, with D uncertain. CDR1 is SGHAT, CDR2 FQNNGV, per germline. The germline V and J ends were trimmed by 3 bases and 6 bases, with 8 bases remaining between them. The CDR3 is 12 amino acids. This CDR3 is CASSLSFPEAFF. In nucleotides, the CDR3 is TGTGCCAGCAGCTTGTCTTTCCCTGAAGCTTTCTTT.

This clone was detected a few times. This chain connects TRBV5-1 to TRBJ1-3; 7 nucleotides align to TRBD1. This CDR3 has 16 residues. J was trimmed by 4 bases and V by 5 bases; bases with no gene match: 12. CDR1 is SGHRS and CDR2 is YFSETQ in the germline V gene. The CDR3 loop is CASSGGQALLGNTIYF. CDR3 bases: TGCGCCAGCAGTGGAGGACAGGCTCTACTCGGAAACACCATATATTTT.

In its sample, this clone was seen a few times. This chain uses TRBV21-1 with TRBJ1-6. TRBV21-1 is flagged as a pseudogene. The length of the CDR3 is 19 residues. The CDR3: CASSLRQRGAVIIGSPLHF. The CDR3 DNA reads TGTGCCAGCAGCCTCCGACAGCGGGGGGCCGTTATCATAGGATCACCCCTCCACTTT.

This clone was seen more than once but under ten times. The chain links TRBV11-2 to TRBJ2-7, with unresolved D. The CDR3 runs 15 residues. Germline loops: CDR1 SGHAT, CDR2 FQNNGV. V was pared by 4 bases and J by 2 bases, with 15 bases between. The CDR3 DNA reads as TGTGCCAGCAGCTCCCCGCTCGGTTATCCCTACGAGCAGTACTTC. Protein product: CASSSPLGYPYEQYF.

The chain combines TRBV28 with TRBJ1-1, with TRBD1 matching 8 bases. The V segment lost 6 bases and the J segment 5 bases; nucleotides outside the gene matches: 5. Germline V gene lookup returns CDR1 MDHEN and CDR2 SYDVKM. The CDR3 has 13 residues. The CDR3 loop reads CASRTGARTEAFF. DNA for the CDR3: TGTGCCAGCAGGACAGGGGCGAGGACTGAAGCTTTCTTT.

The rearrangement joins TRBV4-3 to TRBJ2-5; D is perhaps TRBD2 (6 bases). CDR1 LGHNA and CDR2 YSLEER come from the germline V gene. The ends were cut back, 0 bases at V and 5 bases at J, with 10 bases in the middle. CDR3 size: 14 residues. CDR3 protein: CASSQDPGEETQYF. In DNA form, the CDR3 reads TGCGCCAGCAGCCAAGATCCGGGAGAGGAGACCCAGTACTTC.

This clone was seen more than once but under ten times. The chain has TRBV5-6 and TRBJ2-2; perhaps D is TRBD1 or TRBD2 (5 bases each). The V gene lost 1 base and the J gene lost 6 bases, with 13 bases spanning the gap. The length of the CDR3 is 15 residues. The germline V gene has CDR1 SGHDT and CDR2 YYEEEE. As DNA, the CDR3 is TGTGCCAGCAGCTTGTTGAGGGGCGGTCCCGGGGAGCTGTTTTTT. As protein: CASSLLRGGPGELFF.

The V gene is TRBV28, the J gene TRBJ2-7; TRBD1 aligns across 9 bases. The CDR3 length is 15 residues. Germline V CDR1 and CDR2: MDHEN, SYDVKM. Germline trimming cut 6 bases from V and 2 bases from J; bases unmatched to any gene: 8. For the CDR3, the DNA is TGTGCCAGCAGCCCCCTGGGACAGGGCCCCTACGAGCAGTACTTC. It encodes CASSPLGQGPYEQYF. Complete variable domain (other parts from reference TRBV28 and TRBJ2-7): DVKVTQSSRYLVKRTGEKVFLECVQDMDHENMFWYRQDPGLGLRLIYFSYDVKMKEKGDIPEGYSVSREKKERFSLILESASTNQTSMYLCASSPLGQGPYEQYFGPGTRLTVT.

A single count supports this clone. This chain uses TRBV28 with TRBJ2-4; D is unclear. The CDR3 is 13 residues long. CDR1 MDHEN and CDR2 SYDVKM come from the germline V gene. The V end lost 7 bases, the J end lost 0 bases, and 7 bases lay between the germline ends. The CDR3: CASTQQAKNIQYF. DNA of the CDR3: TGTGCCAGCACCCAGCAAGCCAAAAACATTCAGTACTTC.

The chain uses TRBV7-9 and TRBJ2-2, with unresolved D. The CDR3 spans 16 residues. Germline V lookup: CDR1 SEHNR, CDR2 FQNEAQ (reference sequence). V lost 5 bases to trimming and J lost 3 bases, with 16 bases between them. As DNA, the CDR3 is TGTGCCAGCAGCCCCGCGCCCGGTTTGGACACCGGGGAGCTGTTTTTT. Its translation is CASSPAPGLDTGELFF.

This clone was observed a few times. The chain employs TRBV6-5 and TRBJ1-4; possible D gene TRBD1, 5 bases. This CDR3 has 16 residues. Germline-derived CDR1 and CDR2 are MNHEY and SVGAGI. V lost 0 bases to trimming and J lost 8 bases, with 16 bases between them. CDR3 in DNA: TGTGCCAGCAGTTACTCTTGGAGGGGCAATCGGGAAAAACTGTTTTTT. Translated: CASSYSWRGNREKLFF.

This clone is medium-sized in the sample. The rearrangement joins TRBV12-5 to TRBJ1-4; the D gene is possibly TRBD1 (6 bases). This CDR3 is built from 14 residues. Germline-derived CDR1 and CDR2 are LGHNT and FRNRAP. Trimming pared 6 bases from V and 7 bases from J, leaving 15 bases between. CDR3 DNA: TGTGCTAGTGGAATAACAGGGCGGGCTGAAAAACTGTTTTTT. This encodes CASGITGRAEKLFF.

This clone was observed a handful of times. This chain joins TRBV5-4 and TRBJ1-4; 10 nucleotides match TRBD1. Germline CDR1 is SGHNT and CDR2 is YYREEE (reference sequence). The V gene end was trimmed by 4 bases and the J gene end by 8 bases; junction bases not matched to a gene: 5. There are 14 residues in the CDR3. The CDR3 is CASSAGQGREKLFF. For the CDR3, the DNA is TGTGCCAGCAGCGCGGGACAGGGGAGGGAAAAACTGTTTTTT.

This clone was detected only once. The chain carries TRBV18 and TRBJ1-4, with TRBD1 matching 9 bases. The V and J ends lost 1 base and 8 bases, in that order; junction bases with no gene match: 5. Germline assignment: CDR1 KGHSH and CDR2 LQKENI. The CDR3 is 15 amino acids. CDR3 in amino acids: CASSPLTGTGEKLFF. DNA for the CDR3: TGTGCCAGCTCACCACTCACCGGGACAGGGGAAAAACTGTTTTTT.

The V gene is TRBV6-6, the J gene TRBJ1-2, with 7 nucleotides matching TRBD1. Trimming removed 6 bases from V and 9 bases from J; junction bases left unmatched: 10. From germline, CDR1 is MNHNY and CDR2 SVGAGI (reference sequence). The CDR3 contains 13 residues. The CDR3 here is CASRGRGNRSYTF. CDR3 coding DNA: TGTGCCAGCAGGGGCAGGGGGAATCGGAGCTACACCTTC.

The chain uses TRBV7-7 and TRBJ2-1, with TRBD2 identical over 11 bases. V shed 5 bases and J 10 bases; nucleotides not matched to a gene: 10. The germline V gene has CDR1 SSHAT and CDR2 FNYEAQ (reference sequence). The CDR3 runs 15 residues. The DNA of the CDR3 is TGTGCCAGCAGCAACATAGCGGGAGGGGTGAAGGAGCAGTTCTTC. Its protein is CASSNIAGGVKEQFF.

The gene calls are TRBV9 and TRBJ2-4; 8 nucleotides agree with TRBD2. With 4 bases clipped from V and 0 bases from J, the junction kept 9 bases outside the gene matches. Germline V gene sequence: CDR1 SGDLS, CDR2 YYNGEE. This CDR3 contains 17 residues. Written as DNA, the CDR3 is TGTGCCAGCAGCCCAGGAGCGGGGGCTCGAGCCAAAAACATTCAGTACTTC. Amino acid sequence: CASSPGAGARAKNIQYF.

This clone has more than one count but fewer than ten. V usage is TRBV6-1 and J usage is TRBJ2-7; the match to TRBD2 covers 7 bases. V trimming: 5 bases; J trimming: 2 bases; junction bases outside the gene matches: 9. The CDR3 has 15 residues. Germline V lookup: CDR1 MNHNS, CDR2 SASEGT. The CDR3 DNA reads TGTGCCAGCAGTAGAACAGCGGGGTTGACCTACGAGCAGTACTTC. It yields the protein CASSRTAGLTYEQYF.

This clone was recorded a few times. The CDR3 loop reads CASSPGRDAYEQYF. The CDR3, as DNA: TGTGCCAGCTCGCCAGGGAGGGATGCCTACGAGCAGTACTTC. This chain connects TRBV18 to TRBJ2-7; TRBD2 matches at 7 bases. The CDR3 length is 14 residues. J lost 2 bases, V lost 6 bases, and 7 bases had no gene match. Germline CDR1 is KGHSH and CDR2 is LQKENI.

This clone turned up a few times. The chain couples TRBV2 to TRBJ1-3; D may be TRBD1 (6 bases). Germline V lookup: CDR1 SNHLY, CDR2 FYNNEI. V was trimmed by 4 bases and J by 0 bases, leaving 13 bases between them. The CDR3 is 16 residues long. CDR3 region: CASSVRGRDSGNTIYF. The DNA of the CDR3 is TGTGCCAGCAGTGTCAGGGGCAGAGACTCTGGAAACACCATATATTTT.

As for this clone: The same CDR3 also results from other DNA sequences found in this sample. The V gene is TRBV4-1, the J gene TRBJ1-5; D is perhaps TRBD1 (5 bases). Deletions cut 2 bases from V and 9 bases from J, with 11 bases between. Per the germline V gene, CDR1 is MGHRA and CDR2 is YSYEKL. CDR3 length equals 13 residues. CDR3 in amino acids: CASSQPGLWPQHF. CDR3 DNA: TGCGCCAGCAGCCAACCGGGACTTTGGCCCCAGCATTTT.

This clone was counted only a few times. The CDR3 spells CATSRVYSGGAWGYNEQFF. Here the CDR3 DNA reads TGTGCCACCAGCAGAGTTTACAGCGGGGGGGCCTGGGGTTACAATGAGCAGTTCTTC. The chain couples TRBV15 to TRBJ2-1, with 10 bases identical to TRBD2. After removal of 1 base from V and 4 bases from J, the junction contained 13 bases not matched to a gene. Germline loops: CDR1 LNHNV, CDR2 YYDKDF (reference sequence). This CDR3 region has 19 residues.

Within the sample, this clone is medium-sized. The chain employs TRBV12-1 and TRBJ2-7; the D call in the table, TRBD1, was not verified against the DNA. TRBV12-1 is an annotated pseudogene. The CDR3 consists of 16 residues. In DNA form, the CDR3 reads TGTGCCAGCAGCTTTTACAGGTCAAAGTGGGTCTACGAGCAGTACTTC. It specifies CASSFYRSKWVYEQYF.

This clone was seen more than once but under ten times. This chain links TRBV7-6 with TRBJ2-3, with 8 bases that match TRBD1. J lost 3 bases, V lost 5 bases, and 4 bases had no gene match. CDR1 and CDR2 (germline): SGHVS, FNYEAQ. The length of the CDR3 is 14 residues. The CDR3 here is CASSARGRTDTQYF. CDR3 DNA sequence: TGTGCCAGCAGCGCCAGGGGGCGGACAGATACGCAGTATTTT.

The CDR3 spells CASSLAGGEVGTQYF. The CDR3 DNA is TGTGCCAGCAGTTTGGCGGGGGGCGAGGTTGGTACGCAGTATTTT. The J gene is TRBJ2-3, the V gene TRBV27; 8 bases agree with TRBD2. The trim removed 3 bases at V and 8 bases at J, leaving 10 bases unmatched. This CDR3 is 15 amino acids long. In germline, CDR1 is MNHEY, CDR2 SMNVEV (reference sequence).